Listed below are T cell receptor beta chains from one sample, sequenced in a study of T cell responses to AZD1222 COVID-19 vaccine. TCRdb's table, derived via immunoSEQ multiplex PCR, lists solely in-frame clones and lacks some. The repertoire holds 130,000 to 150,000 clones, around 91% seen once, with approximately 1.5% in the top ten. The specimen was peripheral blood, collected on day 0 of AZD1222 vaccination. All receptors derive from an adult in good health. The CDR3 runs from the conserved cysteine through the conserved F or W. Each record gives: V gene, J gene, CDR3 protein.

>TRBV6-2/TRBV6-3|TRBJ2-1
CASSPPRAGLHNEQFF
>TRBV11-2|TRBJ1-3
CASSLATASSGNTIYF
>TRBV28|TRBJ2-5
CASVAHSPGETQYF
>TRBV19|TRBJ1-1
CASSRGASTEAFF
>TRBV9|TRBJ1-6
CASSVGNNSPLHF
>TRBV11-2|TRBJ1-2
CASSLDSFYTF
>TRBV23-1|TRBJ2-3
CASSRSGRIVFTDTQYF
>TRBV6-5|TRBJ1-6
CASSYGEGFESPLHF
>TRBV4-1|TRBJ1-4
CASSQDPAAPNEKLFF
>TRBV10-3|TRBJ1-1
CAIWDSGNTVTEAFF
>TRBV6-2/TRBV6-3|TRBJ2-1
CASSKTNNEQFF